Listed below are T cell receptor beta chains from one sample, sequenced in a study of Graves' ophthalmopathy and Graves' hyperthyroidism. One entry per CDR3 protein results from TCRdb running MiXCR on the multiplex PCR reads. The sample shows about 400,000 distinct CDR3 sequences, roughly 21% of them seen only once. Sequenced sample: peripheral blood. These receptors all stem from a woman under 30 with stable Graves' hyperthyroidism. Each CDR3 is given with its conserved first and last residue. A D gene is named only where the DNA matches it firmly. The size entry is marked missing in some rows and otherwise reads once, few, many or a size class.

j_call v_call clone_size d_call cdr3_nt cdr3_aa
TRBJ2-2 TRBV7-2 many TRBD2 TGTGCCAGCAGCACTAGCGGGAGAGGGACCGGGGAGCTGTTTTTT CASSTSGRGTGELFF
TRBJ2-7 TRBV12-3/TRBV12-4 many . TGTGCCAGCAGTTTTTCTCTTTACGAGCAGTACTTC CASSFSLYEQYF
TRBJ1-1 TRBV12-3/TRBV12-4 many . TGTGCCAGCAGAGAGGAACGGATGAACACTGAAGCTTTCTTT CASREERMNTEAFF
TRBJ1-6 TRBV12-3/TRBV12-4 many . TGTGCCAGCAGTCTCGGAATGCCCGATTCACCCCTCCACTTT CASSLGMPDSPLHF
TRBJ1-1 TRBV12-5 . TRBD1 TGTGCTAGTGGTTTGGTTCGAGGGACAGGGCTGAACACTGAAGCTTTCTTT CASGLVRGTGLNTEAFF
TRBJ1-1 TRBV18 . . TGTGCCAGCTCACCACGGCCGCCTCGCGACACTGAAGCTTTCTTT CASSPRPPRDTEAFF
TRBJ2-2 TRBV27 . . TGTGCCAGCAGTTTATCGCTTCCAGGGGAGGATTGGGCCGGGGAGCTGTTTTTT CASSLSLPGEDWAGELFF
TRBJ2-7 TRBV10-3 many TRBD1 TGTGCCACCCGGGACAGATCCTACGAGCAGTACTTC CATRDRSYEQYF
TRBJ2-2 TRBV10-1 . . TGCGCCAGCAGTGAGAAGGAGACCGGGGAGCTGTTTTTT CASSEKETGELFF
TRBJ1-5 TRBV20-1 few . TGCAGTGCTAGCCGCTTAGGGCTTCAGCCCCAGCATTTT CSASRLGLQPQHF